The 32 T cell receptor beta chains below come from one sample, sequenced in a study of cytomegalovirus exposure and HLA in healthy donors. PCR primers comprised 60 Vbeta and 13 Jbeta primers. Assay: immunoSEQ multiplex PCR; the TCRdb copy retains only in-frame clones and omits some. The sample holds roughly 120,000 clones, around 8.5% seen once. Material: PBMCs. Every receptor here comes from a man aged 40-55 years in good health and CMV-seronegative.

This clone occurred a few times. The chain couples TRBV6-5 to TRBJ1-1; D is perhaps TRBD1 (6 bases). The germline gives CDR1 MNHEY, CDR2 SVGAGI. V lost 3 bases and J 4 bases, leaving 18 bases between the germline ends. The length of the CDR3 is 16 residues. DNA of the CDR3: TGTGCCAGCAGTTATACTTCCAGGGGTCGGAGCACTGAAGCTTTCTTT. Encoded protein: CASSYTSRGRSTEAFF.

CDR3 region: CASTLLGGDRGYEQYF. CDR3 DNA: TGCGCCAGCACCCTCTTGGGGGGAGACAGGGGCTACGAGCAGTACTTC. The chain is built from TRBV5-1 and TRBJ2-7; 8 nucleotides align to TRBD1. Germline V CDR1 and CDR2: SGHRS, YFSETQ. V was clipped by 6 bases and J by 3 bases; unmatched bases: 14. The CDR3 spans 16 residues.

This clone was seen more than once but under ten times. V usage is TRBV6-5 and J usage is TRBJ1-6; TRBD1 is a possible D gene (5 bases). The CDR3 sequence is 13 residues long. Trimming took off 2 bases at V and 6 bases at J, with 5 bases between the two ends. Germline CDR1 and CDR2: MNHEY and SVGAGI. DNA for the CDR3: TGTGCCAGCAGTTACGGGGCTAATTCACCCCTCCACTTT. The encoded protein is CASSYGANSPLHF.

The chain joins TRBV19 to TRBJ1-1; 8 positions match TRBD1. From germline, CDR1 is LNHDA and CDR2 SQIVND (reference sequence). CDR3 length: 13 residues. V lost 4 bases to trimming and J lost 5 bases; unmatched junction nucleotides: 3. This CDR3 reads CASSTDRDTEAFF. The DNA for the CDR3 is TGTGCCAGTAGTACGGACAGGGATACTGAAGCTTTCTTT.

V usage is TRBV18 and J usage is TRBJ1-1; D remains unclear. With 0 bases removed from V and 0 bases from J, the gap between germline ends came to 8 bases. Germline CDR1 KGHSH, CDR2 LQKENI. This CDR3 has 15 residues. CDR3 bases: TGTGCCAGCTCACCACCGGGCACCCTGAACACTGAAGCTTTCTTT. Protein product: CASSPPGTLNTEAFF.

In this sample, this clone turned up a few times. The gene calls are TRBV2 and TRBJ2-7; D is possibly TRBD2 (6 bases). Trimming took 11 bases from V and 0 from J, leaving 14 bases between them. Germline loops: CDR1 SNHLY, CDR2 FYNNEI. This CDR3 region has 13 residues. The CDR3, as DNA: TGTGCCGGGGGGTGGGAGAGCTCCTACGAGCAGTACTTC. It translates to CAGGWESSYEQYF. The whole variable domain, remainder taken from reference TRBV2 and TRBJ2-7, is EPEVTQTPSHQVTQMGQEVILRCVPISNHLYFYWYRQILGQKVEFLVSFYNNEISEKSEIFDDQFSVERPDGSNFTLKIRSTKLEDSAMYFCAGGWESSYEQYFGPGTRLTVT.

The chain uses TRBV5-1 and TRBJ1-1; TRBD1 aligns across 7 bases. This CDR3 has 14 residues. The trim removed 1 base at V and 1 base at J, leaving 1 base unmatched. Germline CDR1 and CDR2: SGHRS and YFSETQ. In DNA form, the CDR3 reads TGCGCCAGCAGCTTGCGGGACAGGAACACTGAAGCTTTCTTT. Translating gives CASSLRDRNTEAFF.

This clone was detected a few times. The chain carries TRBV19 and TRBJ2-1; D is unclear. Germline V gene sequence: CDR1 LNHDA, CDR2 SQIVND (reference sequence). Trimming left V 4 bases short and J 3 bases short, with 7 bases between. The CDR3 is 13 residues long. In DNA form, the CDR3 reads TGTGCCAGTAGTAAGAGTGTCTACAATGAGCAGTTCTTC. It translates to CASSKSVYNEQFF.

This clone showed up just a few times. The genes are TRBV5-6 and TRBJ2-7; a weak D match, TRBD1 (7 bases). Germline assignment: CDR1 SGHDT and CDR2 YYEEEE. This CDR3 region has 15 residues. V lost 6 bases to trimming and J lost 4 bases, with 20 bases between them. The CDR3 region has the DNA TGTGCCAGCAACCAACAGGGGAGGCGCAGGTACGAGCAGTACTTC. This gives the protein CASNQQGRRRYEQYF.

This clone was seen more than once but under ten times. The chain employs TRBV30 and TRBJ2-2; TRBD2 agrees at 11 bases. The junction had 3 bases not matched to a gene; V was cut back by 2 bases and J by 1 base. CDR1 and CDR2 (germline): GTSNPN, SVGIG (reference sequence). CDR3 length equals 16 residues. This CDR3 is CAWSPLAGGNTGELFF. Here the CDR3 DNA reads TGTGCCTGGAGTCCGCTAGCGGGGGGGAACACCGGGGAGCTGTTTTTT.

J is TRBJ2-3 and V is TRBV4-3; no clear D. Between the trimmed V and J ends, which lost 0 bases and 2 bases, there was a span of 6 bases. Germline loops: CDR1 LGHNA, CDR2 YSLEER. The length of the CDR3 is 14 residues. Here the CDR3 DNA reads TGCGCCAGCAGCCAAGACCTGTACACAGATACGCAGTATTTT. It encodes CASSQDLYTDTQYF.

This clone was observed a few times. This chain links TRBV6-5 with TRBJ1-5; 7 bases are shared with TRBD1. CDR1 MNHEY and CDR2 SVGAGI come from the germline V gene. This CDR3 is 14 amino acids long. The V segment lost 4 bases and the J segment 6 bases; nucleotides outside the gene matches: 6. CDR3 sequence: CASSLTGEAQPQHF. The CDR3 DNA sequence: TGTGCCAGCAGTTTAACAGGGGAGGCTCAGCCCCAGCATTTT.

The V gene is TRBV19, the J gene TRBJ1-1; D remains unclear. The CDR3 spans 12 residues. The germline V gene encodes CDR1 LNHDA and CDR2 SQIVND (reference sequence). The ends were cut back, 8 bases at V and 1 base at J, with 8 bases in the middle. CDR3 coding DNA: TGTGCCAGTGGAGACGGGAACACTGAAGCTTTCTTT. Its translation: CASGDGNTEAFF.

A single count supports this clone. The CDR3 here is CATSSKLRDRVTYEQYF. DNA for the CDR3: TGTGCCACCAGCAGCAAGCTCCGGGACAGGGTTACCTACGAGCAGTACTTC. This rearrangement joins TRBV15 to TRBJ2-7, with 9 bases aligning to TRBD1. Germline-derived CDR1 and CDR2 are LNHNV and YYDKDF (reference sequence). V trimming: 3 bases; J trimming: 2 bases; junction bases outside the gene matches: 11. CDR3 length: 17 amino acids.

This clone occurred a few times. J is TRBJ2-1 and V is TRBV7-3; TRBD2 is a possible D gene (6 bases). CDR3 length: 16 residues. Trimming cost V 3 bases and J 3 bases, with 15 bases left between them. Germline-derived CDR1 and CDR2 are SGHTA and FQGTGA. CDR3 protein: CASSFSGGFNYNEQFF. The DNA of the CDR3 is TGTGCCAGCAGCTTCAGTGGGGGGTTTAACTACAATGAGCAGTTCTTC. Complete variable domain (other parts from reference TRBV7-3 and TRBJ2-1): GAGVSQTPSNKVTEKGKYVELRCDPISGHTALYWYRQSLGQGPEFLIYFQGTGAADDSGLPNDRFFAVRPEGSVSTLKIQRTERGDSAVYLCASSFSGGFNYNEQFFGPGTRLTVL.

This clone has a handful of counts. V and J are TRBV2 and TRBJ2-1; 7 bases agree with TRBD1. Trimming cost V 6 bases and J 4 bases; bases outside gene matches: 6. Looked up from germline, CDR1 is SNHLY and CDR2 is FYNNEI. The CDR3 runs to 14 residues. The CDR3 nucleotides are TGTGCCAGCAGCGGCCCAGGGGGATACAATGAGCAGTTCTTC. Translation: CASSGPGGYNEQFF.

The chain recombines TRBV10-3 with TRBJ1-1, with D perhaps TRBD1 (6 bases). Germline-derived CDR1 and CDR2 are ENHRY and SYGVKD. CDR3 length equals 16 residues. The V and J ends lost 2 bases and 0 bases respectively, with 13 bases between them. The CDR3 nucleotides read TGTGCCATCAGTGAGAGGTCAGGGGTGCTGAACACTGAAGCTTTCTTT. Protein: CAISERSGVLNTEAFF.

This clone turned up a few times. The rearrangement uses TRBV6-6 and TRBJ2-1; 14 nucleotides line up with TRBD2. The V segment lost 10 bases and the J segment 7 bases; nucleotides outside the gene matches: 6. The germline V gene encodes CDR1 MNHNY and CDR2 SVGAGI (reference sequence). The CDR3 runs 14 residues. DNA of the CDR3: TGTGCCATCCCCGGGACTAGCGGGGGAAATGAGCAGTTCTTC. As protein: CAIPGTSGGNEQFF.

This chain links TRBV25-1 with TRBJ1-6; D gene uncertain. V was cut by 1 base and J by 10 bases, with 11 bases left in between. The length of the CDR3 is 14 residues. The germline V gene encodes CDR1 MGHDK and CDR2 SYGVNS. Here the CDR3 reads CASSEFGDESPLHF. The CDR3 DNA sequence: TGTGCCAGCAGTGAATTCGGGGATGAGTCACCCCTCCACTTT.

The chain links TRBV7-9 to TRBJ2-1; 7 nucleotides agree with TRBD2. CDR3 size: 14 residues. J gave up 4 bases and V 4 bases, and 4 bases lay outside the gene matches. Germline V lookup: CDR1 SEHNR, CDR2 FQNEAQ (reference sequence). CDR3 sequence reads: CASSWEGRYNEQFF. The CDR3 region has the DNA TGTGCCAGCAGCTGGGAGGGACGTTACAATGAGCAGTTCTTC.

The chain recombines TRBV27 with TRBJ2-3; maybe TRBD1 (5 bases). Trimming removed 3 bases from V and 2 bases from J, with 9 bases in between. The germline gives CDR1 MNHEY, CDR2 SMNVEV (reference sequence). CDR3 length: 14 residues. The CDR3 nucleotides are TGTGCCAGCAGTTTCAGGGCCTTCACAGATACGCAGTATTTT. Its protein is CASSFRAFTDTQYF.

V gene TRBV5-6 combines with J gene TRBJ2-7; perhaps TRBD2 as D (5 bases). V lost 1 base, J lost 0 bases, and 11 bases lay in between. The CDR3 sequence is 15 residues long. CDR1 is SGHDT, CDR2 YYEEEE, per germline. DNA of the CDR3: TGTGCCAGCAGCTTGTTGCCGGGGAGCTCCTACGAGCAGTACTTC. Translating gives CASSLLPGSSYEQYF.

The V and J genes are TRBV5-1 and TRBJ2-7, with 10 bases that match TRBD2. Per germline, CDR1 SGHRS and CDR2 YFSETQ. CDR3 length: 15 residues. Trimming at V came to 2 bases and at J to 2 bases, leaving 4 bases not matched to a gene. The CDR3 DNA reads TGCGCCAGCAGCTTTAGCGGGGGGCCCGCCTACGAGCAGTACTTC. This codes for CASSFSGGPAYEQYF.

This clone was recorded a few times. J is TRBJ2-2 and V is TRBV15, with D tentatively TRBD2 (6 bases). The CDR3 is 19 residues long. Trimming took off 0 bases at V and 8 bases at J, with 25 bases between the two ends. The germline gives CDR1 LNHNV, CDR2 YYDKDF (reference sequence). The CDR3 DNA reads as TGTGCCACCAGCAGAGATGGGCGGATGACTAGTCGGCTGGAGGGGGAGCTGTTTTTT. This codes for CATSRDGRMTSRLEGELFF.

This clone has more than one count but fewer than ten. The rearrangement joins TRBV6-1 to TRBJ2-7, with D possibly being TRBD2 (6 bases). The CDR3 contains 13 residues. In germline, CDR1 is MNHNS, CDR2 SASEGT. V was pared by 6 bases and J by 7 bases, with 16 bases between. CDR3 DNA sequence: TGTGCCAGCAGCCCGGGAGATTCCGGGGAGCAGTACTTC. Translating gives CASSPGDSGEQYF.

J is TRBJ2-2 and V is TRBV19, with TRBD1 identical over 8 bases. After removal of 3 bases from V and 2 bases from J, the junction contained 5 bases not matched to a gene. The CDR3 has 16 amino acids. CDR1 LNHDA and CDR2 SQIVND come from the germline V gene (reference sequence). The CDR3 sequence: CASSIGQGPNTGELFF. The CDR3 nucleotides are TGTGCCAGTAGTATTGGACAGGGCCCAAACACCGGGGAGCTGTTTTTT. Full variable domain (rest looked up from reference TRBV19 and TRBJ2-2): DGGITQSPKYLFRKEGQNVTLSCEQNLNHDAMYWYRQDPGQGLRLIYYSQIVNDFQKGDIAEGYSVSREKKESFPLTVTSAQKNPTAFYLCASSIGQGPNTGELFFGEGSRLTVL.

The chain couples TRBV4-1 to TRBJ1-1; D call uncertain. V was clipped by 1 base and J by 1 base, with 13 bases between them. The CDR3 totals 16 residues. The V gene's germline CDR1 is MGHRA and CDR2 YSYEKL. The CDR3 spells CASSQAGAFANTEAFF. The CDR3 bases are TGCGCCAGCAGCCAAGCAGGCGCCTTCGCGAACACTGAAGCTTTCTTT.

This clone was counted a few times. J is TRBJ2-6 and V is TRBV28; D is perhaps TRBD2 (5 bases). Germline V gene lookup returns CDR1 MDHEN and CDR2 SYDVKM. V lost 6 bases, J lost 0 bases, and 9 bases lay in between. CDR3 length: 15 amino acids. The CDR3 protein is CASSTTSSGANVLTF. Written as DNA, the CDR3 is TGTGCCAGCAGCACCACTAGCTCTGGGGCCAACGTCCTGACTTTC. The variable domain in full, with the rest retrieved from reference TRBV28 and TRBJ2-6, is DVKVTQSSRYLVKRTGEKVFLECVQDMDHENMFWYRQDPGLGLRLIYFSYDVKMKEKGDIPEGYSVSREKKERFSLILESASTNQTSMYLCASSTTSSGANVLTFGAGSRLTVL.

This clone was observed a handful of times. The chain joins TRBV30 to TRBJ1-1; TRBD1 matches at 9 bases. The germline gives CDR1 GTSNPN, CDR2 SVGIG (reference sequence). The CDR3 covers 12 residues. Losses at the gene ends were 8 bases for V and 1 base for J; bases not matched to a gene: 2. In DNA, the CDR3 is TGTGCCGGGGGACAGGGGAACACTGAAGCTTTCTTT. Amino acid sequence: CAGGQGNTEAFF.

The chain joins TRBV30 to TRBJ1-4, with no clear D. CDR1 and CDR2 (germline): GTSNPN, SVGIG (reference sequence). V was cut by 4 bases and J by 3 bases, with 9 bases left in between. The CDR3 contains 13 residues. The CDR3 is CAWTGNANEKLFF. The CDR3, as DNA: TGTGCCTGGACAGGAAACGCTAATGAAAAACTGTTTTTT.

CDR3 in DNA: TGTGCCAGCAGCTATGGTCGGGGATACACTGAAGCTTTCTTT. The encoded protein is CASSYGRGYTEAFF. The gene calls are TRBV5-6 and TRBJ1-1, with no clear D. CDR1 is SGHDT and CDR2 is YYEEEE in the germline V gene. The CDR3 consists of 14 residues. Trimming removed 3 bases from V and 3 bases from J, with 12 bases in between.

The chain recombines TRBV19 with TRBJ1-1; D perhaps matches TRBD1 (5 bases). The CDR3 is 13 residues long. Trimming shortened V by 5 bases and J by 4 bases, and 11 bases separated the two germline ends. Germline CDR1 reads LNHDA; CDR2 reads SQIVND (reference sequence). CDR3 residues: CASSSQRGTEAFF. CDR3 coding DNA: TGTGCCAGTAGTTCACAAAGGGGCACTGAAGCTTTCTTT.